Below, one T cell receptor beta chain is given with its context. This specimen comes from a study of blood T cell repertoires in COVID-19. Study-level background: Sites across the United States, Italy and Spain contributed samples from acute and convalescent COVID-19. PBMCs, B-cell-depleted T cells, or T cells were the source of the cDNA or gDNA that made up the material.

The CDR3 runs 15 residues. V shed 1 base and J 4 bases; nucleotides not matched to a gene: 3. Germline CDR1 and CDR2: SGHAT and FQNNGV. Per the authors' pipeline: Nucleated cell counts were estimated from reference gene primer amplification. The data were produced by immunoSEQ multiplex PCR, yet TCRdb's version contains in-frame clones alone and is incomplete. V, J and clone size are those of that table, while D and trimming were read from the DNA. The top ten clones hold 2% to 3% of a sample with hundreds of thousands of clones, less than 90% of them seen once. The sample comprised peripheral blood. This clonotype originated in a woman between 70 and 85 years old with active or convalescent COVID-19. The rearrangement links TRBV11-2 to TRBJ2-1; 8 nucleotides agree with TRBD2. For the CDR3, the DNA is TGTGCCAGCAGCTTAGGAGCGGGAGCTTACAATGAGCAGTTCTTC. Translation gives CASSLGAGAYNEQFF. The whole variable domain, filled in from reference TRBV11-2 and TRBJ2-1, reads EAGVAQSPRYKIIEKRQSVAFWCNPISGHATLYWYQQILGQGPKLLIQFQNNGVVDDSQLPKDRFSAERLKGVDSTLKIQPAKLEDSAVYLCASSLGAGAYNEQFFGPGTRLTVL.